What follows are 32 T cell receptor beta chains derived from one specimen sequenced in a study of OX40 agonist ivuxolimab in advanced cancers. Produced via immunoSEQ multiplex PCR; TCRdb's table is partial and in-frame only. The sample gives 65,000 to 70,000 clones, approximately 90% of which show up once; less than 3.5% is in the top ten. The input for sequencing was CD4+ or CD8+ T cells sorted from blood, taken in a trial of the OX40 agonist ivuxolimab. Receptor source: an adult with an advanced solid tumor such as melanoma, head and neck, liver or kidney cancer.

This sequence joins TRBV28 and TRBJ2-3; D may correspond to TRBD1 or TRBD2 (5 bases each). The CDR3 has 14 residues. The V end lost 2 bases, the J end lost 8 bases, and 14 bases lay between the germline ends. Germline V gene data show CDR1 as MDHEN and CDR2 as SYDVKM. CDR3 sequence (DNA): TGTGCCAGCAGTTTAAGAGGGGCGAAGTCTACGCAGTATTTT. Protein sequence: CASSLRGAKSTQYF. Variable domain in full (rest from reference TRBV28 and TRBJ2-3): DVKVTQSSRYLVKRTGEKVFLECVQDMDHENMFWYRQDPGLGLRLIYFSYDVKMKEKGDIPEGYSVSREKKERFSLILESASTNQTSMYLCASSLRGAKSTQYFGPGTRLTVL.

The sample holds one count of this clone. The gene calls are TRBV28 and TRBJ2-7; the D is unclear. Trimming pared 4 bases from V and 0 bases from J, leaving 16 bases between. Germline CDR1 MDHEN, CDR2 SYDVKM. This CDR3 spans 16 amino acids. CDR3 sequence (DNA): TGTGCCAGCAGTTCCCCGTCAGGCCGGGCCTCCTACGAGCAGTACTTC. Its translation is CASSSPSGRASYEQYF.

This chain connects TRBV7-2 to TRBJ2-5; no clear D. Trimming took 7 bases from V and 1 from J, leaving 7 bases between them. The CDR3 sequence is 12 residues long. From germline, CDR1 is SGHTA and CDR2 FQGNSA. The CDR3 spells CASIGPQETQYF. The CDR3 DNA reads as TGTGCCAGCATAGGGCCCCAAGAGACCCAGTACTTC.

The chain recombines TRBV9 with TRBJ2-5; D unclear. Trimming took 0 bases from V and 1 from J, leaving 7 bases between them. The germline V gene encodes CDR1 SGDLS and CDR2 YYNGEE. There are 14 residues in the CDR3. CDR3 sequence: CASSVAGFQETQYF. The DNA of the CDR3 is TGTGCCAGCAGCGTAGCTGGGTTCCAAGAGACCCAGTACTTC.

This chain joins TRBV4-1 and TRBJ1-1; no reliable D call. The CDR3 has 13 amino acids. Germline-derived CDR1 and CDR2 are MGHRA and YSYEKL. Trimming took off 1 base at V and 0 bases at J, with 3 bases between the two ends. The CDR3 protein is CASSQGVNTEAFF. DNA of the CDR3: TGCGCCAGCAGCCAAGGGGTGAACACTGAAGCTTTCTTT.

The chain uses TRBV7-2 and TRBJ1-2, with D perhaps matching TRBD1 (5 bases). The CDR3 has 16 residues. In germline, CDR1 is SGHTA, CDR2 FQGNSA. Trimming took off 1 base at V and 3 bases at J, with 15 bases between the two ends. The DNA of the CDR3 is TGTGCCAGCAGCTTAGTTTGGGGGATCGGATACTATGGCTACACCTTC. It encodes CASSLVWGIGYYGYTF.

The CDR3 reads CAIELLGEYF. CDR3 in DNA: TGTGCCATCGAATTGCTCGGGGAGTATTTT. V usage is TRBV10-3 and J usage is TRBJ2-3; tentatively, D is TRBD2 (5 bases). Between the trimmed V and J ends, which lost 8 bases and 13 bases, there was a span of 13 bases. CDR1 and CDR2 from the germline V gene are ENHRY and SYGVKD. The CDR3 is 10 residues long.

This clone was seen a few times. V gene TRBV4-3 combines with J gene TRBJ1-2; possible D gene TRBD1, 6 bases. With 0 bases removed from V and 4 bases from J, the gap between germline ends came to 12 bases. CDR1 and CDR2 (germline): LGHNA, YSLEER. CDR3 length: 15 residues. In DNA form, the CDR3 reads TGCGCCAGCAGCCAAGATCAGGGCAGGGGCTATGGCTACACCTTC. This codes for CASSQDQGRGYGYTF.

V usage is TRBV9 and J usage is TRBJ2-5; D call uncertain. This CDR3 comprises 12 residues. V was pared by 3 bases and J by 5 bases, with 8 bases between. Germline assignment: CDR1 SGDLS and CDR2 YYNGEE. CDR3 in amino acids: CASSAESETQYF. CDR3 coding DNA: TGTGCCAGCAGCGCGGAATCTGAGACCCAGTACTTC. Drawing the rest from reference TRBV9 and TRBJ2-5, the complete variable domain is DSGVTQTPKHLITATGQRVTLRCSPRSGDLSVYWYQQSLDQGLQFLIQYYNGEERAKGNILERFSAQQFPDLHSELNLSSLELGDSALYFCASSAESETQYFGPGTRLLVL.

CDR3 nucleotides: TGTGCCAGTAGTAAACCCTCAGGGGAACGGACTGAAGCTTTCTTT. Translating it yields CASSKPSGERTEAFF. The genes are TRBV19 and TRBJ1-1, with D perhaps TRBD1 (6 bases). The CDR3 spans 15 residues. V lost 4 bases to trimming and J lost 5 bases, with 17 bases between them. Looked up from germline, CDR1 is LNHDA and CDR2 is SQIVND (reference sequence).

V and J are TRBV5-1 and TRBJ1-6; 7 nucleotides agree with TRBD1. Germline V gene sequence: CDR1 SGHRS, CDR2 YFSETQ. This CDR3 contains 17 residues. V was clipped by 0 bases and J by 0 bases; unmatched bases: 3. CDR3 coding DNA: TGCGCCAGCAGCTTGGTGACAGGGAGCTCCTATAATTCACCCCTCCACTTT. It encodes CASSLVTGSSYNSPLHF. Combining the CDR3 with reference TRBV5-1 and TRBJ1-6 gives the whole variable domain KAGVTQTPRYLIKTRGQQVTLSCSPISGHRSVSWYQQTPGQGLQFLFEYFSETQRNKGNFPGRFSGRQFSNSRSEMNVSTLELGDSALYLCASSLVTGSSYNSPLHFGNGTRLTVT.

The V and J genes are TRBV28 and TRBJ2-1; D gene unclear. Germline CDR1 reads MDHEN; CDR2 reads SYDVKM. Trimming pared 6 bases from V and 14 bases from J, leaving 14 bases between. The CDR3 sequence is 11 residues long. The CDR3 region is CASSSTFMEFF. CDR3 nucleotide sequence: TGTGCCAGCAGCTCTACCTTCATGGAGTTCTTC.

The J gene is TRBJ2-7, the V gene TRBV6-1, with D perhaps TRBD1 (5 bases). Trimming stripped 6 bases from V and 4 bases from J, with 10 bases between. The CDR3 extends over 12 amino acids. Germline CDR1 is MNHNS and CDR2 is SASEGT. In DNA form, the CDR3 reads TGTGCCAGCAGACCCACAGGTTACGAGCAGTACTTC. Its protein is CASRPTGYEQYF.

V and J are TRBV6-1 and TRBJ2-1; 8 bases line up with TRBD2. This CDR3 has 14 residues. Germline trimming cut 6 bases from V and 2 bases from J; bases unmatched to any gene: 3. Looked up from germline, CDR1 is MNHNS and CDR2 is SASEGT. The CDR3 spells CASSREGPYNEQFF. For the CDR3, the DNA is TGTGCCAGCAGCCGGGAGGGGCCCTACAATGAGCAGTTCTTC.

The genes are TRBV7-8 and TRBJ2-1; 7 bases fit TRBD2. Germline V gene data show CDR1 as SGHVS and CDR2 as FQNEAQ. The V segment lost 6 bases and the J segment 1 base; nucleotides outside the gene matches: 12. The CDR3 is 17 residues long. This CDR3 reads CASRPGGGSSSYNEQFF. CDR3 DNA: TGTGCCAGCAGACCTGGGGGGGGGAGTTCGTCCTACAATGAGCAGTTCTTC.

V is TRBV27 and J is TRBJ2-3; 9 bases match TRBD1. V dropped 6 bases and J dropped 1; count of bases not matched to a gene: 14. This CDR3 region has 18 residues. CDR1 is MNHEY and CDR2 is SMNVEV in the germline V gene (reference sequence). Written as DNA, the CDR3 is TGTGCCAGCAGCTACGGACAGGGGCGCAAGGGGGGCACAGATACGCAGTATTTT. Translated, it gives CASSYGQGRKGGTDTQYF.

The chain carries TRBV11-2 and TRBJ2-1; 10 nucleotides line up with TRBD2. Germline V lookup: CDR1 SGHAT, CDR2 FQNNGV. There are 16 residues in the CDR3. V shed 1 base and J 6 bases; nucleotides not matched to a gene: 6. The CDR3 here is CASSLAGTSASNEQFF. DNA for the CDR3: TGTGCCAGCAGCTTAGCCGGGACTAGCGCATCCAATGAGCAGTTCTTC.

The chain recombines TRBV18 with TRBJ2-4; D call uncertain. Germline CDR1 reads KGHSH; CDR2 reads LQKENI. The CDR3 sequence is 16 residues long. Deletions cut 5 bases from V and 0 bases from J, with 14 bases between. CDR3 sequence: CASSNRATLAKNIQYF. The CDR3 region has the DNA TGTGCCAGCTCAAACCGGGCCACTCTAGCCAAAAACATTCAGTACTTC.

This chain links TRBV28 with TRBJ2-5, with 8 bases aligning to TRBD1. V lost 10 bases to trimming and J lost 4 bases; unmatched junction nucleotides: 8. The CDR3 is made up of 13 amino acids. Per the germline V gene, CDR1 is MDHEN and CDR2 is SYDVKM. CDR3 sequence (DNA): TGTGCCACCGAGGACAGGGTCGTAGAGACCCAGTACTTC. It codes for CATEDRVVETQYF.

CDR3 sequence (DNA): TGTGCCAGCAGCTTGGACCAGGGGGCTGGTGGCTACACCTTC. Translation gives CASSLDQGAGGYTF. The chain carries TRBV4-2 and TRBJ1-2, with 8 bases matching TRBD1. V gave up 5 bases and J gave up 7 bases; unmatched junction bases: 9. CDR1 is LGHNA and CDR2 is YNFKEQ in the germline V gene. The CDR3 spans 14 residues.

V usage is TRBV6-5 and J usage is TRBJ2-7, with D perhaps matching TRBD1 (6 bases). The CDR3 is made up of 13 amino acids. From germline, CDR1 is MNHEY and CDR2 SVGAGI. V lost 7 bases and J lost 5, with 15 bases in between. In DNA, the CDR3 is TGTGCCAGCACTCCACAGGGTATCAACGAGCAGTACTTC. It codes for CASTPQGINEQYF.

This clone has only one observation. The V and J genes are TRBV7-3 and TRBJ2-2; TRBD1 matches 11 bases. In germline, CDR1 is SGHTA, CDR2 FQGTGA. V trimming: 5 bases; J trimming: 7 bases; junction bases outside the gene matches: 9. The CDR3 has 16 residues. CDR3 bases: TGTGCCAGCAGCCTCCGGACAGGGGGCGCAAACGGGGAGCTGTTTTTT. It yields the protein CASSLRTGGANGELFF.

The V gene is TRBV4-2, the J gene TRBJ2-3, with TRBD1 matching over 11 bases. The V gene end was trimmed by 1 base and the J gene end by 5 bases; junction bases not matched to a gene: 8. The CDR3 has 17 amino acids. Looked up from germline, CDR1 is LGHNA and CDR2 is YNFKEQ. The CDR3 DNA is TGTGCCAGCAGCCAAGTGGGACAGGGGGATTTGGGAGATACGCAGTATTTT. Translating it yields CASSQVGQGDLGDTQYF.

The chain couples TRBV28 to TRBJ2-1; D is unresolved. The germline gives CDR1 MDHEN, CDR2 SYDVKM. Trimming took off 3 bases at V and 10 bases at J, with 7 bases between the two ends. The CDR3 is 11 residues long. CDR3 sequence (DNA): TGTGCCAGCAGTTTCGGGTCAGAGCAGTTCTTC. Translated: CASSFGSEQFF.

The chain joins TRBV18 to TRBJ2-7, with a tentative D call TRBD1 (5 bases). V shed 3 bases and J shed 2 bases, with 11 bases lying between them. Germline CDR1 is KGHSH and CDR2 is LQKENI. This CDR3 is built from 14 residues. The CDR3 here is CASSPRQSAYEQYF. The CDR3, as DNA: TGTGCCAGCTCACCGCGACAGAGTGCCTACGAGCAGTACTTC. Full variable domain (missing parts from reference TRBV18 and TRBJ2-7): NAGVMQNPRHLVRRRGQEARLRCSPMKGHSHVYWYRQLPEEGLKFMVYLQKENIIDESGMPKERFSAEFPKEGPSILRIQQVVRGDSAAYFCASSPRQSAYEQYFGPGTRLTVT.

The rearrangement uses TRBV7-3 and TRBJ1-1, with unresolved D. CDR3 size: 13 residues. V lost 5 bases, J lost 7 bases, and 14 bases lay in between. Per germline, CDR1 SGHTA and CDR2 FQGTGA. The DNA for the CDR3 is TGTGCCAGCAGCGCCCCAACGGGTTTTGAAGCTTTCTTT. This sequence encodes CASSAPTGFEAFF.

The count of this clone is one. The rearrangement uses TRBV4-3 and TRBJ1-4; D call uncertain. There are 18 residues in the CDR3. V lost 1 base to trimming and J lost 8 bases, with 23 bases between them. Germline V gene lookup returns CDR1 LGHNA and CDR2 YSLEER. This chain's CDR3 is CASSQGQAVTLLREKLFF. CDR3 nucleotides: TGCGCCAGCAGCCAAGGGCAGGCAGTAACCCTCCTAAGGGAAAAACTGTTTTTT.

The chain couples TRBV7-6 to TRBJ2-3; TRBD1 matches 8 bases. The CDR3 has 15 amino acids. V was clipped by 6 bases and J by 1 base; unmatched bases: 6. From germline, CDR1 is SGHVS and CDR2 FNYEAQ. The CDR3, as DNA: TGTGCCAGCAGTTACCGGACAGGGCGCACAGATACGCAGTATTTT. Its translation: CASSYRTGRTDTQYF.

The chain couples TRBV7-9 to TRBJ1-1, with 9 bases identical to TRBD1. J was trimmed by 3 bases and V by 5 bases; bases with no gene match: 4. The CDR3 loop spans 14 amino acids. CDR1 is SEHNR and CDR2 is FQNEAQ in the germline V gene (reference sequence). The CDR3: CASSPTGGYTEAFF. CDR3 nucleotides: TGTGCCAGCAGCCCGACAGGGGGGTACACTGAAGCTTTCTTT.

This clone came up once. The V gene is TRBV5-4, the J gene TRBJ1-2; 8 nucleotides match TRBD1. CDR1 is SGHNT and CDR2 is YYREEE in the germline V gene (reference sequence). The trim removed 2 bases at V and 4 bases at J, leaving 4 bases unmatched. This CDR3 contains 14 residues. The CDR3 protein is CASSFQGASYGYTF. The CDR3 coding sequence is TGTGCCAGCAGCTTCCAGGGGGCTAGCTATGGCTACACCTTC.

V usage is TRBV27 and J usage is TRBJ1-4; 9 bases match TRBD1. Germline loops: CDR1 MNHEY, CDR2 SMNVEV (reference sequence). J gave up 3 bases and V 4 bases, and 3 bases lay outside the gene matches. The CDR3 has 15 residues. The CDR3 reads CASSSRTGANEKLFF. DNA for the CDR3: TGTGCCAGCAGTTCTAGGACAGGGGCTAATGAAAAACTGTTTTTT.

The V and J genes are TRBV7-8 and TRBJ2-7; TRBD2 agrees at 8 bases. The germline CDR1 and CDR2 sequences are SGHVS and FQNEAQ. Germline trimming cut 1 base from V and 4 bases from J; bases unmatched to any gene: 9. This CDR3 contains 16 residues. The CDR3 spells CASSLDASGSWYEQYF. In nucleotides, the CDR3 is TGTGCCAGCAGCTTAGATGCGAGCGGGAGTTGGTACGAGCAGTACTTC. The full variable domain, in which reference TRBV7-8 and TRBJ2-7 provide the parts outside the CDR3, is GAGVSQSPRYKVAKRGQDVALRCDPISGHVSLFWYQQALGQGPEFLTYFQNEAQLDKSGLPSDRFFAERPEGSVSTLKIQRTQQEDSAVYLCASSLDASGSWYEQYFGPGTRLTVT.